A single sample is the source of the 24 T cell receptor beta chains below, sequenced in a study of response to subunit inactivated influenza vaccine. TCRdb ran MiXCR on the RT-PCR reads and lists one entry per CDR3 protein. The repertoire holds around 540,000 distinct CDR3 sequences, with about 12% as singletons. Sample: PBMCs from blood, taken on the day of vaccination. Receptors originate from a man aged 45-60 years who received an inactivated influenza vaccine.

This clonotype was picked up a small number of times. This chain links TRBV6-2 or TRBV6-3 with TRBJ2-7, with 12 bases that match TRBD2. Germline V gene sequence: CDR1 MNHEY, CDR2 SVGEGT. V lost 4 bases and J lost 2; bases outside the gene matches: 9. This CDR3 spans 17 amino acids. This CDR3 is CASSSLPTSGRAYEQYF. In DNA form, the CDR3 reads TGTGCCAGCAGTTCCCTACCGACTAGCGGGAGAGCCTACGAGCAGTACTTC.

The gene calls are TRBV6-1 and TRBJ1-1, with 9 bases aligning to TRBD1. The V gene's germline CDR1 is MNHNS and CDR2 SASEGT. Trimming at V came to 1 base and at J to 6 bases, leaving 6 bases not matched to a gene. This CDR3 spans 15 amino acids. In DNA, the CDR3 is TGTGCCAGCAGTGAAGACCTGTGGACAGGGGCTGAAGCTTTCTTT. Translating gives CASSEDLWTGAEAFF.

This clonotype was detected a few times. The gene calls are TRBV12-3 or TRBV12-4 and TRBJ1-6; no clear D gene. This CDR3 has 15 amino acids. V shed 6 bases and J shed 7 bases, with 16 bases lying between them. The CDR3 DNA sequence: TGTGCCAGCAGGGCTGGGGAGGGAAAAAATTCACCCCTCCACTTT. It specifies CASRAGEGKNSPLHF.

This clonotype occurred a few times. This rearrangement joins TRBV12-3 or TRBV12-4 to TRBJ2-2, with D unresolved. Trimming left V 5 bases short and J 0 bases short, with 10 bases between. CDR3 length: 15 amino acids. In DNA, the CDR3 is TGTGCCAGCAGTACCGGCAGGACGAACACCGGGGAGCTGTTTTTT. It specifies CASSTGRTNTGELFF.

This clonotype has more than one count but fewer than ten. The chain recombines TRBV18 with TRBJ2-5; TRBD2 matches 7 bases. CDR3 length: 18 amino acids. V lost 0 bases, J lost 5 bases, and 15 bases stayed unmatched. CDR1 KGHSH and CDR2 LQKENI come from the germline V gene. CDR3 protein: CASSPPPLWTGGMETQYF. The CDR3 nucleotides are TGTGCCAGCTCACCACCTCCCTTGTGGACGGGGGGTATGGAGACCCAGTACTTC.

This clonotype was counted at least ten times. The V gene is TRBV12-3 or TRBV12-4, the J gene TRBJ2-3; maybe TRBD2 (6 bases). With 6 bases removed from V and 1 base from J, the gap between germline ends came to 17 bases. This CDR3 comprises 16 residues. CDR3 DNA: TGTGCCAGCAGCCCCTTGAGGGGCGGGGGCACAGATACGCAGTATTTT. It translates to CASSPLRGGGTDTQYF.

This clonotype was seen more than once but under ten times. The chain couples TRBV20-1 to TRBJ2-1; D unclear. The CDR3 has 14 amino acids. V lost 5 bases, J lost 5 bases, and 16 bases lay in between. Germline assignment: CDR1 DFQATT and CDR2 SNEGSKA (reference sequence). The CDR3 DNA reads TGCAGTGCTTCGACGCAGCCCCTAAACAATGAGCAGTTCTTC. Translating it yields CSASTQPLNNEQFF.

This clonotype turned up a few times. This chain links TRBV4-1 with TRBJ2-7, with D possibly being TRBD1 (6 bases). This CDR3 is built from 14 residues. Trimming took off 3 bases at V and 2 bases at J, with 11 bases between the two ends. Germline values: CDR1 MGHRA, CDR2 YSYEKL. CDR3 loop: CASSHTTGTYEQYF. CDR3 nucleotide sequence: TGCGCCAGCAGCCACACAACAGGGACCTACGAGCAGTACTTC.

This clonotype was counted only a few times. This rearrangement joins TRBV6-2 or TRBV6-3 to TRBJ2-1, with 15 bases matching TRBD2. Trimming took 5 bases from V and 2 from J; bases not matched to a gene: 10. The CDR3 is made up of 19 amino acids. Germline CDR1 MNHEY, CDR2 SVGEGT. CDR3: CASSPDGLAGGPTYNEQFF. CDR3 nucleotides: TGTGCCAGCAGTCCTGACGGACTAGCGGGGGGGCCTACCTACAATGAGCAGTTCTTC.

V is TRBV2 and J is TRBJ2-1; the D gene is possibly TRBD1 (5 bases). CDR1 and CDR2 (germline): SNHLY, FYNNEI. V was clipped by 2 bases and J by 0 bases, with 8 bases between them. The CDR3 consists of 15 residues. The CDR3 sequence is CASSESQGSYNEQFF. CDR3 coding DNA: TGTGCCAGCAGTGAATCCCAGGGCTCCTACAATGAGCAGTTCTTC. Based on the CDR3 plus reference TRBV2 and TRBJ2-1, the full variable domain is EPEVTQTPSHQVTQMGQEVILRCVPISNHLYFYWYRQILGQKVEFLVSFYNNEISEKSEIFDDQFSVERPDGSNFTLKIRSTKLEDSAMYFCASSESQGSYNEQFFGPGTRLTVL.

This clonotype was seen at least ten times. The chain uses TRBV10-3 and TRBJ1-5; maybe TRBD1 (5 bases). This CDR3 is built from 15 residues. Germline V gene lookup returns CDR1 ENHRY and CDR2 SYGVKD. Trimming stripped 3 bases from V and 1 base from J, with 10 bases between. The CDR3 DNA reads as TGTGCCATCAGTGAACAGGCGGCGAGCAATCAGCCCCAGCATTTT. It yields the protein CAISEQAASNQPQHF.

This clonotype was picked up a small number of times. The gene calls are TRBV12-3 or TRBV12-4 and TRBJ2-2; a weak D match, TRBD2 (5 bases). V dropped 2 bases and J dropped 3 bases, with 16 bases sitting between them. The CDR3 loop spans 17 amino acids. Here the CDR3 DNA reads TGTGCCAGCAGTTTAATTTATGGTCCGCGGGACACCGGGGAGCTGTTTTTT. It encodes CASSLIYGPRDTGELFF.

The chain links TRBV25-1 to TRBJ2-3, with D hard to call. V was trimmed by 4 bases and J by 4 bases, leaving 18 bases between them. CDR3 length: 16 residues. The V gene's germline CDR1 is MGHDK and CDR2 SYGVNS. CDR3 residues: CASSAGRVREADTQYF. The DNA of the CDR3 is TGTGCCAGCAGTGCCGGTCGGGTTAGAGAGGCAGATACGCAGTATTTT.

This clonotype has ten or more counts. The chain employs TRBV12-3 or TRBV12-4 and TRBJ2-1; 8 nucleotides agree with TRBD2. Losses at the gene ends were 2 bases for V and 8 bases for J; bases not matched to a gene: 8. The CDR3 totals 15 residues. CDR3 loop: CASSLMGLDNDEQFF. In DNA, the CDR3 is TGTGCCAGCAGTTTAATGGGACTAGACAACGATGAGCAGTTCTTC.

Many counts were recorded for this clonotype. Here the CDR3 DNA reads TGTGCCAGCATTCCCAGTGGCGGGGAGCTGTTTTTT. Its protein product is CASIPSGGELFF. The chain is built from TRBV12-3 or TRBV12-4 and TRBJ2-2; no reliable D call. Trimming took off 7 bases at V and 7 bases at J, with 10 bases between the two ends. The CDR3 consists of 12 residues.

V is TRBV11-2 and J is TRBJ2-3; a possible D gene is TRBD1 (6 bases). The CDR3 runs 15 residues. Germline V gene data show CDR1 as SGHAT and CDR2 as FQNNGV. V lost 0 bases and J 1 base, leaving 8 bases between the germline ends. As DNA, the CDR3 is TGTGCCAGCAGCTTAGACGGACAGCGCACAGATACGCAGTATTTT. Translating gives CASSLDGQRTDTQYF.

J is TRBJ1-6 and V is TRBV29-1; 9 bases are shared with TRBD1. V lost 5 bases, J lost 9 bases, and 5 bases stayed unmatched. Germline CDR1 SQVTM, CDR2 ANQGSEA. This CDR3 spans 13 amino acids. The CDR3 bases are TGCAGCGTTAGACTGGACAGGGGTTCACCCCTCCACTTT. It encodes CSVRLDRGSPLHF. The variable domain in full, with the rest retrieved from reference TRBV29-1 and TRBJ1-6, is SAVISQKPSRDICQRGTSLTIQCQVDSQVTMMFWYRQQPGQSLTLIATANQGSEATYESGFVIDKFPISRPNLTFSTLTVSNMSPEDSSIYLCSVRLDRGSPLHFGNGTRLTVT.

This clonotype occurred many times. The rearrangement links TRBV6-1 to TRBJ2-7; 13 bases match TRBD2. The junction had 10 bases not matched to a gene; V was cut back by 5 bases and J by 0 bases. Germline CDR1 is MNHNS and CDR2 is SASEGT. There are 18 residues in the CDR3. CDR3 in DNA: TGTGCCAGCAGTCCCAATGGACTAGCGGGAGACCCCTCCTACGAGCAGTACTTC. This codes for CASSPNGLAGDPSYEQYF.

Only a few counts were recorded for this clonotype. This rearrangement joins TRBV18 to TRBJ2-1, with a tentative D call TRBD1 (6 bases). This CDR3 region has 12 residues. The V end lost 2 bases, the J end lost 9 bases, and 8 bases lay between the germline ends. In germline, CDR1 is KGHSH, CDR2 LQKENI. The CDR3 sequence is CASSPTGFEQFF. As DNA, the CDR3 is TGTGCCAGCTCACCAACAGGGTTTGAGCAGTTCTTC.

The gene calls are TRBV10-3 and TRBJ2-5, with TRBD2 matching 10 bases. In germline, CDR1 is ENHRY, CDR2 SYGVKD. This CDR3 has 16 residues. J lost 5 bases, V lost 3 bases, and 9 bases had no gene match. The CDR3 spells CAISDDIAGGVETQYF. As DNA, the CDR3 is TGTGCCATCAGTGACGATATAGCGGGGGGCGTGGAGACCCAGTACTTC.

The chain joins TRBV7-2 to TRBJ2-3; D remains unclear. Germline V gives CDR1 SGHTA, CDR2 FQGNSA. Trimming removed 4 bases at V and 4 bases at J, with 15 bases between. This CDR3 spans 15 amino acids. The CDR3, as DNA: TGTGCCAGCAGCTCCTACAGAGGATTCCCAGATACGCAGTATTTT. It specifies CASSSYRGFPDTQYF.

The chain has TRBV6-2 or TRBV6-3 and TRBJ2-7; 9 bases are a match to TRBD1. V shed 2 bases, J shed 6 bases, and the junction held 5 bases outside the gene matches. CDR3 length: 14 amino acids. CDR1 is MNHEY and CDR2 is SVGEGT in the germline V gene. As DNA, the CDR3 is TGTGCCAGCAGTTACGGGACAGGGTGGCGCGAGCAGTACTTC. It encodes CASSYGTGWREQYF.

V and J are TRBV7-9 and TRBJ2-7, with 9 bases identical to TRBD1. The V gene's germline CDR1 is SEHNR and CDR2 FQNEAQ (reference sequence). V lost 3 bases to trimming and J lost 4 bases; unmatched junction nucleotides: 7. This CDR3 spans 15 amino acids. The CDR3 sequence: CASSFGQGSKYEQYF. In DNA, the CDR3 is TGTGCCAGCAGCTTTGGACAGGGGAGTAAGTACGAGCAGTACTTC.

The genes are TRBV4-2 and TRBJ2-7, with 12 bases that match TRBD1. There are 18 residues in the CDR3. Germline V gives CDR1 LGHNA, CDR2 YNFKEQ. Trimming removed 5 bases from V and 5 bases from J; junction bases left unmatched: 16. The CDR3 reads CASSVVTFPGQGANEQYF. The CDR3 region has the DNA TGTGCCAGCAGCGTAGTTACTTTTCCGGGACAGGGGGCCAACGAGCAGTACTTC.